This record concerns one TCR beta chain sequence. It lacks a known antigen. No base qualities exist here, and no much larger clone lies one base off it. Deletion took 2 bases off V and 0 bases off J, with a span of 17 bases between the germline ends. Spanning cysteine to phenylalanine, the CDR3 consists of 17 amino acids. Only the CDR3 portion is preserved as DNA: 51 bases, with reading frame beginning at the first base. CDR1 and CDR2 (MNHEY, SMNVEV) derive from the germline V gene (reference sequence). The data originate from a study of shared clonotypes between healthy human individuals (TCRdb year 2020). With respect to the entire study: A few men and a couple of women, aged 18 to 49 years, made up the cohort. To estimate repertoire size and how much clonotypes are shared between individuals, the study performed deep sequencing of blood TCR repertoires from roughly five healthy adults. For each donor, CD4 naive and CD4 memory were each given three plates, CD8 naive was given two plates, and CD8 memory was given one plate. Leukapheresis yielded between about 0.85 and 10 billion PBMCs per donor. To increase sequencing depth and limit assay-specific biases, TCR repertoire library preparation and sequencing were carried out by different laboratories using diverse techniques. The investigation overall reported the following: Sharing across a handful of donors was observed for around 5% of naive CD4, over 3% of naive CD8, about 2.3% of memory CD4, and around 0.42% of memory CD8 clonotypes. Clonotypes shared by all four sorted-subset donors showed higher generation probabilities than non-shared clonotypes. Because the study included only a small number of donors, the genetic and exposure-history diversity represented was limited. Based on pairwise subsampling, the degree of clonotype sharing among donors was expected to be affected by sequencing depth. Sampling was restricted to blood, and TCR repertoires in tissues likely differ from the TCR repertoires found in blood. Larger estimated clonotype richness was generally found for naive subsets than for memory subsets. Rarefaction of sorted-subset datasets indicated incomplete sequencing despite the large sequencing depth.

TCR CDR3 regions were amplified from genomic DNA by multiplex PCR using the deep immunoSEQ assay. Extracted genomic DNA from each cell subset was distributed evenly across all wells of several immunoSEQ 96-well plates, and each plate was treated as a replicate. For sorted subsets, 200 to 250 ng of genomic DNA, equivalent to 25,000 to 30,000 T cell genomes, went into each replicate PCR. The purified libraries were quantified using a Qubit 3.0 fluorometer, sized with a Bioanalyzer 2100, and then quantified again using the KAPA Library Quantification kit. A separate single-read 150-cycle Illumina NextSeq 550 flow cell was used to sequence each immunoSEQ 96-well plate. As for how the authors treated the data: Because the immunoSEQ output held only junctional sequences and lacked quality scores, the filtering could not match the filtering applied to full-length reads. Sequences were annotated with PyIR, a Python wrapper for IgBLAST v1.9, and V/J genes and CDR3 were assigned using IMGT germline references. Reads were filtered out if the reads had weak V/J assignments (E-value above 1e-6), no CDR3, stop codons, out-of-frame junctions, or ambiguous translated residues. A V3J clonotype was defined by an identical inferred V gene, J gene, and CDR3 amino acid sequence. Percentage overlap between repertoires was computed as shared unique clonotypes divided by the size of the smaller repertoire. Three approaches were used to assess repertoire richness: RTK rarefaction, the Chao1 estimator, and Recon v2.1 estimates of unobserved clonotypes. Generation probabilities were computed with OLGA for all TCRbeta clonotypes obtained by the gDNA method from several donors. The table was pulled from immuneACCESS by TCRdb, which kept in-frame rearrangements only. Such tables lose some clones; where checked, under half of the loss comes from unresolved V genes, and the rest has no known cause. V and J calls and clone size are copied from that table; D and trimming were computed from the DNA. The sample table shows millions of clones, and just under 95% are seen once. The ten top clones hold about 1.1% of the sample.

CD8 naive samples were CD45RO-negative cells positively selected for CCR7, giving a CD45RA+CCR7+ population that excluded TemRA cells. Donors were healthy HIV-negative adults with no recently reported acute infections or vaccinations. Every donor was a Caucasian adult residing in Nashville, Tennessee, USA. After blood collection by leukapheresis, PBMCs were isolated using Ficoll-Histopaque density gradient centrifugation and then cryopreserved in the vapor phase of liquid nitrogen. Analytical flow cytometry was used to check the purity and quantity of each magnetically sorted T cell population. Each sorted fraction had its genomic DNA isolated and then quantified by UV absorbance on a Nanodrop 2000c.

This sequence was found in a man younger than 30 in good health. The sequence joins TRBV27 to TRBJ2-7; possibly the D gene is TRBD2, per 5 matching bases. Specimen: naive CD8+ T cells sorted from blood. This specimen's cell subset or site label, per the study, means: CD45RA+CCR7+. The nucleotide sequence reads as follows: TGTGCCAGCAGTTTAGTGGGCGGAGCTGGGAGCTCCTACGAGCAGTACTTC. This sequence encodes CASSLVGGAGSSYEQYF.